The rows below give T cell receptor beta chains drawn from one sample of a study of T-cell reconstitution after alpha-beta-depleted transplantation in children. TCRdb re-called the PCR reads with MiXCR, one entry per CDR3 protein. This sample has 480,000 or so distinct CDR3 sequences, with roughly 10% found just once. The source was PBMCs, collected before TCRalphabeta/CD19-depleted stem cell transplant. The receptors come from a child younger than 10 with inherited bone marrow failure, due to receive a stem cell transplant. Both conserved end residues are part of each CDR3. Each record gives: CDR3 protein, J gene, V gene.

CDR3 protein: CASTLGPARDTQYF
J gene: TRBJ2-3
V gene: TRBV5-1

CDR3 protein: CASSDTGGEMSQYF
J gene: TRBJ2-5
V gene: TRBV10-1

CDR3 protein: CASSLGQDYSSYEQYF
J gene: TRBJ2-7
V gene: TRBV5-1

CDR3 protein: CASSGSGVTNYGYTF
J gene: TRBJ1-2
V gene: TRBV25-1

CDR3 protein: CASSYRTSASYNEQFF
J gene: TRBJ2-1
V gene: TRBV4-1

CDR3 protein: CASSYFGVVSTGELFF
J gene: TRBJ2-2
V gene: TRBV6-5

CDR3 protein: CASSLGGERGDGYTF
J gene: TRBJ1-2
V gene: TRBV7-6

CDR3 protein: CASSLAPASSDTQYF
J gene: TRBJ2-3
V gene: TRBV13

CDR3 protein: CASSLEGGRVRSSYNEQFF
J gene: TRBJ2-1
V gene: TRBV5-1

CDR3 protein: CASRLQEGGETQYF
J gene: TRBJ2-5
V gene: TRBV12-3/TRBV12-4

CDR3 protein: CASSYPTSGTVTDTQYF
J gene: TRBJ2-3
V gene: TRBV6-5

CDR3 protein: CSVEGSRDRGPFGELFF
J gene: TRBJ2-2
V gene: TRBV29-1

CDR3 protein: CASSLWQGGTSDEQYF
J gene: TRBJ2-7
V gene: TRBV7-8

CDR3 protein: CASSPGIRENYGYTF
J gene: TRBJ1-2
V gene: TRBV5-6

CDR3 protein: CASSSLVGLAVYKQYF
J gene: TRBJ2-7
V gene: TRBV12-3/TRBV12-4

CDR3 protein: CSAKGQARSTDTQYF
J gene: TRBJ2-3
V gene: TRBV29-1

CDR3 protein: CASSGTSAIYEQYF
J gene: TRBJ2-7
V gene: TRBV13

CDR3 protein: CSVEDRANTGELFF
J gene: TRBJ2-2
V gene: TRBV29-1

CDR3 protein: CSAHDRGAGYGYTF
J gene: TRBJ1-2
V gene: TRBV20-1

CDR3 protein: CASSPWREGGEQFF
J gene: TRBJ2-1
V gene: TRBV18

CDR3 protein: CASSSSGLARRHSYEQYF
J gene: TRBJ2-7
V gene: TRBV28

CDR3 protein: CATSRRQGSSYEQYF
J gene: TRBJ2-7
V gene: TRBV15

CDR3 protein: CSAVAGGQDNEQFF
J gene: TRBJ2-1
V gene: TRBV20-1

CDR3 protein: CASSLEWADTGELFF
J gene: TRBJ2-2
V gene: TRBV5-1

CDR3 protein: CASSLVWGSTEAFF
J gene: TRBJ1-1
V gene: TRBV7-9

CDR3 protein: CASSPSGTGELFF
J gene: TRBJ2-2
V gene: TRBV18

CDR3 protein: CASSQLTGTPSYEQYF
J gene: TRBJ2-7
V gene: TRBV4-3

CDR3 protein: CASSYSPGLNTEAFF
J gene: TRBJ1-1
V gene: TRBV6-5

CDR3 protein: CASSLGTRRSDTQYF
J gene: TRBJ2-3
V gene: TRBV11-2

CDR3 protein: CASTWTEPSYEQYF
J gene: TRBJ2-7
V gene: TRBV7-2

CDR3 protein: CAWSERDSSPLHF
J gene: TRBJ1-6
V gene: TRBV30

CDR3 protein: CASRAGPSGGYTF
J gene: TRBJ1-2
V gene: TRBV6-1

CDR3 protein: CASSFSGGRDTEAFF
J gene: TRBJ1-1
V gene: TRBV7-2

CDR3 protein: CSVELTGGYGNTIYF
J gene: TRBJ1-3
V gene: TRBV29-1

CDR3 protein: CASSQVSVRSTDTQYF
J gene: TRBJ2-3
V gene: TRBV4-3

CDR3 protein: CSARDLQGSGNTIYF
J gene: TRBJ1-3
V gene: TRBV20-1

CDR3 protein: CASSPALGARLQFF
J gene: TRBJ2-1
V gene: TRBV28

CDR3 protein: CASSQDWGGRAYNEQFF
J gene: TRBJ2-1
V gene: TRBV4-3

CDR3 protein: CASNEGSSGNTIYF
J gene: TRBJ1-3
V gene: TRBV5-1

CDR3 protein: CASSLVGGRAYEQYF
J gene: TRBJ2-7
V gene: TRBV5-1

CDR3 protein: CSVGRAGGGTDTQYF
J gene: TRBJ2-3
V gene: TRBV29-1

CDR3 protein: CSGDRANEQFF
J gene: TRBJ2-1
V gene: TRBV29-1